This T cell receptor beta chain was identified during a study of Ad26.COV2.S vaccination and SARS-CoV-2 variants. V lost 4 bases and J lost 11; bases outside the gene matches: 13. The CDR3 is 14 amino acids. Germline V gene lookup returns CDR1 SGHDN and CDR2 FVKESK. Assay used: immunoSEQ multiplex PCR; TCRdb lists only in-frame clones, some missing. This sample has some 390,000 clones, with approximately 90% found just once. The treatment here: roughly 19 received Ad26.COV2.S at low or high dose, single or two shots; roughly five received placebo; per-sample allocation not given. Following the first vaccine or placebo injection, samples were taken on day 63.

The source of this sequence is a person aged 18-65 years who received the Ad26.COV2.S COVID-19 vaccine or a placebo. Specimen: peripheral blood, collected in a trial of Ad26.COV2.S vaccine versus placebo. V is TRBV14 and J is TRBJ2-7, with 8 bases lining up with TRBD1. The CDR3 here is CASSPSRTGSVKYF. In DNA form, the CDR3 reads TGTGCCAGCAGCCCGTCTCGGACAGGGAGTGTTAAGTACTTC.